This T cell receptor beta chain was recorded in a study of blood T cell repertoires in COVID-19. On the study more broadly: Italy, Spain and the United States were the sources of the convalescent and acute COVID-19 samples.

This CDR3 region has 17 residues. Original processing notes: Amplification of reference gene primers was used by the study to estimate nucleated cell counts. This table comes from immunoSEQ multiplex PCR, and its TCRdb copy is limited to in-frame clones, with some not included. For V, J and clone size, that table is used; D and trimming come from the DNA. The profile covers hundreds of thousands of clones, with around nine tenths appearing a single time and about 1.5% taken by the ten largest. Each participant's cohort was designated according to participant-reported clinical history. The chain is built from TRBV12-2 and TRBJ1-4; TRBD1 is taken as the D call from the table, unchecked against the DNA. TRBV12-2 constitutes a pseudogene. The source material was PBMCs or T cells enriched from blood (not recorded which). This receptor was taken from a woman aged 45-65 years who had recovered from COVID-19. CDR3 amino acids: CASRLALGLETNEKLFF. Written as DNA, the CDR3 is TGTGCAAGTCGCTTAGCTCTGGGGCTCGAAACTAATGAAAAACTGTTTTTT.